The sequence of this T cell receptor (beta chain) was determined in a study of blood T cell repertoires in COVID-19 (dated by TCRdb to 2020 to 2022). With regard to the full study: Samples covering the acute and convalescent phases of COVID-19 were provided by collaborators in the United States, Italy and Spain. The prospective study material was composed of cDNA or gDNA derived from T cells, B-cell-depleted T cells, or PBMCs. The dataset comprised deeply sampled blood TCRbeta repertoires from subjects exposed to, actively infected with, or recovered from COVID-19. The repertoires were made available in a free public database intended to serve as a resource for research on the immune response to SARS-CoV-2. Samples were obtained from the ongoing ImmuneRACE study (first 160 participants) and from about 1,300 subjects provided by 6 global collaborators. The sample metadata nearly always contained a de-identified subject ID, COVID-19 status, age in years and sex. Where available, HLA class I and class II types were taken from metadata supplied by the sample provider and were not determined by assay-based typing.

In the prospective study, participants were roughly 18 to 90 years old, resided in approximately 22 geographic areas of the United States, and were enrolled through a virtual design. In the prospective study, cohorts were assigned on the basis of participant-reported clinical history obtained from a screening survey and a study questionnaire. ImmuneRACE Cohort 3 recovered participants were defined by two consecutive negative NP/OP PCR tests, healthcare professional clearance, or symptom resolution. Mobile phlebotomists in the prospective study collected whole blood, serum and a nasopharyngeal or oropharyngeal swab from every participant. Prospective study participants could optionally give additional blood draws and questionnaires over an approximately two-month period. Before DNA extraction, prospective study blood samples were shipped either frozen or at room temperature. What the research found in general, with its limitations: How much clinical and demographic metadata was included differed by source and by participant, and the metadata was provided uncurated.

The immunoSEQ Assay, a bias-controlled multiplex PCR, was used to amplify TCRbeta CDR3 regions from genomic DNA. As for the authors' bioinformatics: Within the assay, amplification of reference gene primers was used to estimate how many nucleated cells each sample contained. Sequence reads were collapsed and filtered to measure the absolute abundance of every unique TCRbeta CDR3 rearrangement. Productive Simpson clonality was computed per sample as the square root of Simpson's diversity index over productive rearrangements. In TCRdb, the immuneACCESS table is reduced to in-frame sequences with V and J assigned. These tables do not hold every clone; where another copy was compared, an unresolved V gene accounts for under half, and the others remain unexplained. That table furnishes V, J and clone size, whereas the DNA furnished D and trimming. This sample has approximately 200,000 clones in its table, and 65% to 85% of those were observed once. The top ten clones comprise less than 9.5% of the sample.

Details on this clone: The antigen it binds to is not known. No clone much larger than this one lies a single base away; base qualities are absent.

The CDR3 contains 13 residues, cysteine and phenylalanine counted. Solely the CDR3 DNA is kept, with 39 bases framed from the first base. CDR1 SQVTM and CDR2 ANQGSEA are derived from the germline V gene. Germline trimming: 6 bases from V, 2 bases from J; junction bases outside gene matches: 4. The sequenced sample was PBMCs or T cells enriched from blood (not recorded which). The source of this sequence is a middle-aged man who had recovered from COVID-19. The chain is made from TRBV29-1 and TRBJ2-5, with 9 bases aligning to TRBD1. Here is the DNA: TGCAGCGTATCCGGGACAGGGCAAGAGACCCAGTACTTC. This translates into CSVSGTGQETQYF.